The 13 T cell receptor beta chains given below trace back to one sample, sequenced in a study of cytomegalovirus exposure and HLA in healthy donors. A multiplex PCR was run with 60 Vbeta primers and 13 Jbeta primers. The data were produced by immunoSEQ multiplex PCR, yet TCRdb's version contains in-frame clones alone and is incomplete. The sample records around 86,000 clones, 7.6% being singletons. The sample comprised PBMCs. The receptors stem from a man aged 50 to 59 in good health and CMV-seronegative.

Written as DNA, the CDR3 is TGTGCCAGCAGCTTCGGGGTCTCCGATGAAAAACTGTTTTTT. This sequence encodes CASSFGVSDEKLFF. V is TRBV5-6 and J is TRBJ1-4; D is undetermined. The CDR3 extends over 14 amino acids. V lost 2 bases and J lost 6, with 11 bases in between. The germline CDR1 and CDR2 sequences are SGHDT and YYEEEE.

This clone was counted a few times. V gene TRBV27 combines with J gene TRBJ1-5, with 7 bases identical to TRBD1. This CDR3 has 14 residues. Germline V gene sequence: CDR1 MNHEY, CDR2 SMNVEV (reference sequence). Germline trimming cut 4 bases from V and 7 bases from J; bases unmatched to any gene: 7. In DNA, the CDR3 is TGTGCCAGCAGTTCGCTAGGGGGCGGCCAGCCCCAGCATTTT. The encoded protein is CASSSLGGGQPQHF.

This clone was recorded many times. J is TRBJ1-3 and V is TRBV10-1; TRBD1 is a possible D gene (5 bases). CDR1 and CDR2 from the germline V gene are WNHNN and SYGVQD (reference sequence). Trimming pared 5 bases from V and 6 bases from J, leaving 14 bases between. CDR3 length: 14 amino acids. This CDR3 reads CASSPWGNKNTIYF. CDR3 nucleotide sequence: TGCGCCAGCAGTCCGTGGGGCAATAAAAACACCATATATTTT.

CDR3 protein: CASSLPSASSTDTQYF. The CDR3 DNA is TGCGCCAGCAGCTTGCCTAGCGCCTCTAGCACAGATACGCAGTATTTT. This chain links TRBV5-1 with TRBJ2-3, with D perhaps matching TRBD2 (6 bases). The germline V and J ends were trimmed by 1 base and 0 bases, with 12 bases remaining between them. Germline CDR1 SGHRS, CDR2 YFSETQ. The CDR3 length is 16 residues.

This clone was seen more than once but under ten times. Sequence at one end of the junction differs from germline and may be a read error. The chain recombines TRBV7-7 with TRBJ2-7, with D tentatively TRBD2 (7 bases). The length of the CDR3 is 13 residues. Germline CDR1 and CDR2: SSHAT and FNYEAQ (reference sequence). The CDR3 region is CASSLGEGDEQYF. Written as DNA, the CDR3 is TGTGCTAGCAGCTTAGGGGAGGGGGACGAGCAGTACTTC.

The sample holds a few counts of this clone. V usage is TRBV7-8 and J usage is TRBJ1-4; D unresolved. The CDR3 is 16 residues long. From germline, CDR1 is SGHVS and CDR2 FQNEAQ. V was trimmed by 4 bases and J by 0 bases, leaving 12 bases between them. CDR3 bases: TGTGCCAGCAGCTATTTCTTAGGAGCAACTAATGAAAAACTGTTTTTT. It specifies CASSYFLGATNEKLFF.

The chain uses TRBV6-4 and TRBJ2-1; D is undetermined. V lost 3 bases, J lost 8 bases, and 11 bases lay in between. CDR1 MRHNA and CDR2 SNTAGT come from the germline V gene. This CDR3 has 13 amino acids. As DNA, the CDR3 is TGTGCCAGCAGTGAGGCGGTGTGGGATGAGCAGTTCTTC. This sequence encodes CASSEAVWDEQFF.

There are a few counts of this clone. The chain has TRBV6-1 and TRBJ1-5; D might be TRBD1 (6 bases). Germline values: CDR1 MNHNS, CDR2 SASEGT. This CDR3 region has 15 residues. Trimming left V 7 bases short and J 1 base short, with 14 bases between. CDR3 sequence reads: CASTLDQGSNQPQHF. The DNA of the CDR3 is TGTGCCAGCACTTTAGACCAGGGGAGCAATCAGCCCCAGCATTTT.

V usage is TRBV2 and J usage is TRBJ1-4; D is ambiguous. CDR3 length equals 15 residues. V was trimmed by 1 base and J by 5 bases, leaving 11 bases between them. Germline CDR1 and CDR2: SNHLY and FYNNEI. CDR3 region: CASSEGKAPNEKLFF. In DNA, the CDR3 is TGTGCCAGCAGTGAAGGAAAAGCCCCGAATGAAAAACTGTTTTTT.

A few counts support this clone. The genes are TRBV30 and TRBJ2-3; a possible D gene is TRBD2 (7 bases). The CDR3 totals 16 residues. V was clipped by 2 bases and J by 2 bases, with 17 bases between them. Looked up from germline, CDR1 is GTSNPN and CDR2 is SVGIG (reference sequence). CDR3 protein: CAWSRGASPSTDTQYF. In DNA form, the CDR3 reads TGTGCCTGGAGTCGGGGGGCTTCCCCTTCCACAGATACGCAGTATTTT.

This clone was detected a few times. The V gene is TRBV6-4, the J gene TRBJ2-3; D is perhaps TRBD2 (5 bases). Deletions cut 3 bases from V and 0 bases from J, with 10 bases between. The CDR3 loop spans 15 amino acids. The germline gives CDR1 MRHNA, CDR2 SNTAGT. The CDR3 here is CASSEGGSSTDTQYF. CDR3 sequence (DNA): TGTGCCAGCAGTGAGGGCGGGTCTAGCACAGATACGCAGTATTTT.

This clone was picked up a small number of times. In nucleotides, the CDR3 is TGTGCCAGCACCGTTGACAGGCAACTCCTTGCGCAGTATTTT. It encodes CASTVDRQLLAQYF. This chain connects TRBV2 to TRBJ2-3; D may be TRBD1 (6 bases). The CDR3 spans 14 residues. V was clipped by 7 bases and J by 10 bases, with 21 bases between them. Germline assignment: CDR1 SNHLY and CDR2 FYNNEI.

This clone came up a few times. The chain carries TRBV5-4 and TRBJ2-1, with D possibly being TRBD1 (5 bases). This CDR3 contains 11 residues. V was shortened by 3 bases and J by 8 bases, with 6 bases between the two germline ends. Germline V gene lookup returns CDR1 SGHNT and CDR2 YYREEE (reference sequence). The CDR3 region has the DNA TGTGCCAGCAGCTGGGGCTATGAGCAGTTCTTC. Translation: CASSWGYEQFF.